This T cell receptor (beta chain) was sequenced for a study of cytomegalovirus exposure and HLA in healthy donors. Study at large: The study's early data release held tens of millions of unique TCRs from HLA-typed donors.

Researchers ran the PCR with 60 Vbeta and 13 Jbeta primers. This table comes from immunoSEQ multiplex PCR, and its TCRdb copy is limited to in-frame clones, with some not included. The top ten hold over 8.5% of the sample, which has 120,000 to 150,000 clones, approximately 79% seen once. This clone occurred once. Germline CDR1 reads SGHTA; CDR2 reads FQGNSA. With V trimmed by 1 base and J by 0 bases, 6 bases remained unmatched. The length of the CDR3 is 17 residues. Sequenced sample: PBMCs. The chain recombines TRBV7-2 with TRBJ2-1, with 7 bases identical to TRBD2. This TCR was recovered from a woman aged 45 to 65 in good health and CMV-seropositive. CDR3: CASSLGSSGSSYNEQFF. In nucleotides, the CDR3 is TGTGCCAGCAGCTTAGGGTCTAGCGGCAGCTCCTACAATGAGCAGTTCTTC.